The sequence of this T cell receptor beta chain was determined in a study of T cell repertoires in cytomegalovirus infection. Whole-study context: Public TCR beta signatures marked donors with CMV infection and the matching HLA.

In TCRdb, the reads were re-called with MiXCR into one record per CDR3 protein. Counted here are 54,000 or so distinct CDR3 sequences, more than 25% occurring once; the ten biggest clones make up nearly 70%. CDR3 length equals 16 residues. Trimming stripped 6 bases from V and 5 bases from J, with 20 bases between. This clonotype was seen more than once but under ten times. Its specificity is not known. The sample consisted of PBMCs, sequenced either directly or after in vitro stimulation (not recorded which). J is TRBJ2-1 and V is TRBV12-3 or TRBV12-4; no definite D call. The clonotype originates from a human donor in good health (CMV status not recorded). Some clones in this sample may be carry-over from other donors' samples. The CDR3 DNA reads TGTGCCAGCAGCCACTCGGTTGGACGTAGCCACAATGAGCAGTTCTTC. Translated, it gives CASSHSVGRSHNEQFF.